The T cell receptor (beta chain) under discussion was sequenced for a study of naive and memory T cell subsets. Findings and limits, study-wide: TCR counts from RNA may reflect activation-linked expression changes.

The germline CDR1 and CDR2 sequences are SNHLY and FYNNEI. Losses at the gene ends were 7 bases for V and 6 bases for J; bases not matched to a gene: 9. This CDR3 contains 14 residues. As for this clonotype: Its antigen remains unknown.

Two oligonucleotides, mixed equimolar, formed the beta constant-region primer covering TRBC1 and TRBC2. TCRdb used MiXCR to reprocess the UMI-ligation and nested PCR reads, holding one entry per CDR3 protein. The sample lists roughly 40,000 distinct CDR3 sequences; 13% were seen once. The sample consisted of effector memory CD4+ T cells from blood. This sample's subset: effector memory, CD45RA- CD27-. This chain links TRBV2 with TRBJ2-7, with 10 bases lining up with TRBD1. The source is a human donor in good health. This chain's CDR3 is CASNPTGGNSEQYF. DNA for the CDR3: TGTGCCAGCAACCCGACAGGGGGCAATTCCGAGCAGTACTTC.